These 31 T cell receptor beta chains were sequenced from one sample in a study of cytomegalovirus exposure and HLA in healthy donors. Amplification used 60 Vbeta primers and 13 Jbeta primers. The data were produced by immunoSEQ multiplex PCR, yet TCRdb's version contains in-frame clones alone and is incomplete. The sample gives some 130,000 clones, approximately 85% of which show up once; over 6.5% is in the top ten. The sample comprised PBMCs. All receptors derive from a woman aged 25-40 years in good health and CMV-seropositive.

The chain couples TRBV10-3 to TRBJ2-2; a weak D match, TRBD2 (5 bases). This CDR3 contains 16 residues. The V gene lost 4 bases and the J gene lost 1 base, with 13 bases spanning the gap. Germline V CDR1 and CDR2: ENHRY, SYGVKD. The CDR3 reads CAISVARERNTGELFF. For the CDR3, the DNA is TGTGCCATCAGTGTAGCGAGGGAGAGGAACACCGGGGAGCTGTTTTTT.

The chain recombines TRBV29-1 with TRBJ1-4; 7 bases map to TRBD1. V was pared by 5 bases and J by 4 bases, with 1 base of the junction left unmatched. From germline, CDR1 is SQVTM and CDR2 ANQGSEA. This CDR3 spans 12 amino acids. In nucleotides, the CDR3 is TGCAGCGTTCGGGACAGTAATGAAAAACTGTTTTTT. Encoded protein: CSVRDSNEKLFF.

The chain is built from TRBV25-1 and TRBJ2-1, with 12 bases fitting TRBD2. The length of the CDR3 is 11 residues. From germline, CDR1 is MGHDK and CDR2 SYGVNS. With V trimmed by 8 bases and J by 13 bases, 3 bases remained unmatched. The CDR3 loop is CASLAGGPQFF. DNA for the CDR3: TGTGCCAGCCTAGCGGGAGGGCCTCAGTTCTTC.

This chain links TRBV27 with TRBJ1-5, with D unclear. Trimming cost V 5 bases and J 6 bases, with 14 bases left between them. The CDR3 has 14 residues. Germline assignment: CDR1 MNHEY and CDR2 SMNVEV (reference sequence). CDR3 region: CASSAYPVVQPQHF. The CDR3 bases are TGTGCCAGCAGTGCCTACCCGGTGGTTCAGCCCCAGCATTTT.

The rearrangement links TRBV28 to TRBJ2-7, with 10 bases matching TRBD1. Germline V CDR1 and CDR2: MDHEN, SYDVKM. Trimming at V came to 6 bases and at J to 6 bases, leaving 5 bases not matched to a gene. This CDR3 has 13 residues. This chain's CDR3 is CASRLGQGGEQYF. The CDR3 DNA is TGTGCCAGCAGACTCGGACAGGGGGGCGAGCAGTACTTC.

The J gene is TRBJ1-1, the V gene TRBV6-5; a possible D gene is TRBD1 (6 bases). The germline V gene has CDR1 MNHEY and CDR2 SVGAGI. The CDR3 totals 15 residues. Trimming shortened V by 4 bases and J by 6 bases, and 18 bases separated the two germline ends. In DNA form, the CDR3 reads TGTGCCAGCAGTTCAGTAGGGGCAGGGGAAGCTGAAGCTTTCTTT. Amino acids: CASSSVGAGEAEAFF.

The chain couples TRBV5-4 to TRBJ2-1; D call uncertain. The V gene lost 0 bases and the J gene lost 2 bases, with 12 bases spanning the gap. This CDR3 region has 16 residues. Germline V gives CDR1 SGHNT, CDR2 YYREEE (reference sequence). The CDR3: CASSLAPDAAYNEQFF. In nucleotides, the CDR3 is TGTGCCAGCAGCTTGGCCCCAGATGCTGCCTACAATGAGCAGTTCTTC.

This chain links TRBV15 with TRBJ1-1; D is perhaps TRBD1 (6 bases). V lost 0 bases and J 6 bases, leaving 14 bases between the germline ends. Looked up from germline, CDR1 is LNHNV and CDR2 is YYDKDF (reference sequence). This CDR3 contains 15 residues. The DNA of the CDR3 is TGTGCCACCAGCAGAGATCAAGGGAGGGGGGCTGAAGCTTTCTTT. As protein: CATSRDQGRGAEAFF.

The chain is built from TRBV4-2 and TRBJ2-5; perhaps TRBD1 as D (6 bases). This CDR3 is built from 14 residues. Trimming took 4 bases from V and 4 from J, leaving 13 bases between them. CDR1 and CDR2 (germline): LGHNA, YNFKEQ. CDR3 sequence reads: CASSPISGAETQYF. In DNA form, the CDR3 reads TGTGCCAGCAGCCCGATTTCAGGGGCAGAGACCCAGTACTTC.

The gene calls are TRBV6-5 and TRBJ1-4; D remains unclear. V lost 0 bases, J lost 0 bases, and 8 bases lay in between. Germline V gene lookup returns CDR1 MNHEY and CDR2 SVGAGI. The CDR3 spans 16 residues. As DNA, the CDR3 is TGTGCCAGCAGTTACTCCTGGGCAGCAACTAATGAAAAACTGTTTTTT. It encodes CASSYSWAATNEKLFF.

The chain combines TRBV30 with TRBJ1-5; TRBD1 aligns across 8 bases. The CDR3 has 14 residues. The V gene end was trimmed by 3 bases and the J gene end by 6 bases; junction bases not matched to a gene: 7. The germline V gene has CDR1 GTSNPN and CDR2 SVGIG (reference sequence). In DNA, the CDR3 is TGTGCCTGGAGCGTCGGACAGGGCCTTCAGCCCCAGCATTTT. Translation: CAWSVGQGLQPQHF.

The gene calls are TRBV5-4 and TRBJ1-3; D is perhaps TRBD1 (5 bases). Trimming stripped 1 base from V and 4 bases from J, with 9 bases between. Germline assignment: CDR1 SGHNT and CDR2 YYREEE (reference sequence). The CDR3 has 14 amino acids. CDR3 sequence (DNA): TGTGCCAGCAGCTTGCAGGGCGACGGAAACACCATATATTTT. Amino acids: CASSLQGDGNTIYF.

The rearrangement uses TRBV7-9 and TRBJ1-3; D not resolved. CDR3 length equals 14 residues. V was clipped by 5 bases and J by 2 bases, with 10 bases between them. Germline assignment: CDR1 SEHNR and CDR2 FQNEAQ (reference sequence). In DNA form, the CDR3 reads TGTGCCAGCAGCCCCGGGGAGACTGGAAACACCATATATTTT. It yields the protein CASSPGETGNTIYF.

This CDR3 is CASSTTSGSIYNEQFF. The CDR3 nucleotides are TGTGCCAGCAGTACGACTAGCGGGAGTATCTACAATGAGCAGTTCTTC. The V call is TRBV9, the J call TRBJ2-1; the match to TRBD2 covers 12 bases. The CDR3 is 16 amino acids. The junction had 6 bases not matched to a gene; V was cut back by 5 bases and J by 3 bases. Germline-derived CDR1 and CDR2 are SGDLS and YYNGEE. The variable domain in full, completed from reference TRBV9 and TRBJ2-1, reads DSGVTQTPKHLITATGQRVTLRCSPRSGDLSVYWYQQSLDQGLQFLIQYYNGEERAKGNILERFSAQQFPDLHSELNLSSLELGDSALYFCASSTTSGSIYNEQFFGPGTRLTVL.

The rearrangement uses TRBV11-2 and TRBJ1-5; no clear D. The germline gives CDR1 SGHAT, CDR2 FQNNGV. The V end was cut by 0 bases, the J end by 4 bases, with 7 bases between. This CDR3 is 14 amino acids long. The CDR3 DNA reads as TGTGCCAGCAGCTTAGATGCCCTAAATCAGCCCCAGCATTTT. This translates into CASSLDALNQPQHF.

V gene TRBV2 combines with J gene TRBJ2-1, with 9 positions matching TRBD2. The trim removed 6 bases at V and 7 bases at J, leaving 10 bases unmatched. The CDR3 is 15 residues long. Germline loops: CDR1 SNHLY, CDR2 FYNNEI. Written as DNA, the CDR3 is TGTGCCAGCAGGGTTAGCGGGGGCGGGTGGAATGAGCAGTTCTTC. Translation gives CASRVSGGGWNEQFF.

V gene TRBV6-1 combines with J gene TRBJ1-5; 7 bases are a match to TRBD1. This CDR3 is built from 14 residues. Germline V lookup: CDR1 MNHNS, CDR2 SASEGT. V lost 7 bases and J lost 3; bases outside the gene matches: 6. The CDR3 region has the DNA TGTGCCAGCACCCTTGGACAGGTCAATCAGCCCCAGCATTTT. Translated: CASTLGQVNQPQHF.

The chain links TRBV7-2 to TRBJ2-3; maybe TRBD2 (6 bases). The CDR3 runs 18 residues. The V end lost 3 bases, the J end lost 2 bases, and 21 bases lay between the germline ends. Germline V gene lookup returns CDR1 SGHTA and CDR2 FQGNSA. CDR3 region: CASSLGSSLGGYTDTQYF. The CDR3 DNA reads as TGTGCCAGCAGCTTGGGAAGCAGTCTGGGGGGATACACAGATACGCAGTATTTT. Full variable domain (missing parts from reference TRBV7-2 and TRBJ2-3): GAGVSQSPSNKVTEKGKDVELRCDPISGHTALYWYRQSLGQGLEFLIYFQGNSAPDKSGLPSDRFSAERTGGSVSTLTIQRTQQEDSAVYLCASSLGSSLGGYTDTQYFGPGTRLTVL.

This chain uses TRBV20-1 with TRBJ1-2, with no clear D. Germline CDR1 DFQATT, CDR2 SNEGSKA (reference sequence). The CDR3 runs 10 residues. Trimming pared 3 bases from V and 7 bases from J, leaving 6 bases between. The CDR3 DNA is TGCAGTGCTAGGGACTCTGGCTACACCTTC. Translated, it gives CSARDSGYTF.

The chain links TRBV4-1 to TRBJ1-4; D is undetermined. Germline CDR1 and CDR2: MGHRA and YSYEKL. The CDR3 is 13 residues long. Trimming removed 4 bases at V and 7 bases at J, with 10 bases between. In DNA, the CDR3 is TGCGCCAGCAGCCTGACGCGGGTTGAAAAACTGTTTTTT. It translates to CASSLTRVEKLFF.

This clone was observed a handful of times. This chain uses TRBV23-1 with TRBJ2-3; no firm D call. TRBV23-1 is an ORF; its function is uncertain. The V and J ends lost 7 bases and 4 bases respectively, with 6 bases between them. The CDR3 sequence is 11 residues long. The CDR3 DNA reads TGCGCCAGCAAGACACCAGATACGCAGTATTTT. Protein: CASKTPDTQYF.

The chain employs TRBV10-3 and TRBJ1-2, with D possibly matching TRBD1 (6 bases). This CDR3 region has 13 residues. Trimming pared 3 bases from V and 5 bases from J, leaving 10 bases between. In germline, CDR1 is ENHRY, CDR2 SYGVKD. The CDR3 region is CAISDGGTYGYTF. CDR3 bases: TGTGCCATCAGTGATGGGGGCACTTATGGCTACACCTTC.

The genes are TRBV5-4 and TRBJ2-7; 10 bases are shared with TRBD1. With 0 bases clipped from V and 7 bases from J, the junction kept 16 bases outside the gene matches. The CDR3 is 18 amino acids. Germline CDR1 reads SGHNT; CDR2 reads YYREEE (reference sequence). This CDR3 is CASSLDGQGVFQAGEQYF. DNA of the CDR3: TGTGCCAGCAGCTTGGATGGACAGGGGGTGTTCCAGGCTGGAGAGCAGTACTTC.

The chain couples TRBV6-1 to TRBJ2-7; 8 positions agree with TRBD2. Germline CDR1 and CDR2: MNHNS and SASEGT. The CDR3 is 15 residues long. V was clipped by 4 bases and J by 2 bases; unmatched bases: 7. The CDR3 DNA follows: TGTGCCAGCAGTGGACTAGCGCAGAATACCTACGAGCAGTACTTC. This codes for CASSGLAQNTYEQYF.

The chain combines TRBV6-1 with TRBJ2-5; TRBD1 aligns across 7 bases. The J call is in doubt because the DNA end fits TRBJ2-7 better. Looked up from germline, CDR1 is MNHNS and CDR2 is SASEGT. CDR3 size: 15 residues. CDR3 amino acids: CASSDNRGREGEQYF. CDR3 nucleotide sequence: TGTGCCAGCAGTGACAACAGGGGCAGAGAGGGCGAGCAGTACTTC.

This clone appeared a few times. The rearrangement links TRBV7-9 to TRBJ1-3; D unclear. V lost 1 base and J 4 bases, leaving 14 bases between the germline ends. The CDR3 loop spans 16 amino acids. Germline V gives CDR1 SEHNR, CDR2 FQNEAQ (reference sequence). The CDR3 region has the DNA TGTGCCAGCAGCTTAGAATGGTCCCGGTTCGGAAACACCATATATTTT. As protein: CASSLEWSRFGNTIYF.

V gene TRBV21-1 combines with J gene TRBJ1-5; the D call in the table, TRBD1, was not verified against the DNA. TRBV21-1 is recorded as a pseudogene. The CDR3 contains 16 residues. CDR3 in DNA: TGTGCCAGCAGCAAAGATAGGAGACAGCCCGATCAGCCCCAGCATTTT. Its protein product is CASSKDRRQPDQPQHF.

The sample holds one count of this clone. This chain links TRBV5-1 with TRBJ2-7, with a possible D match to TRBD2 (5 bases). Germline V gene lookup returns CDR1 SGHRS and CDR2 YFSETQ. The V end was cut by 5 bases, the J end by 3 bases, with 12 bases between. The CDR3 runs to 13 residues. The CDR3 region is CASRVGLNYEQYF. The CDR3 DNA sequence: TGCGCCAGCAGAGTCGGACTTAACTACGAGCAGTACTTC.

The CDR3 loop is CAWSVQGDSPYGYTF. In DNA form, the CDR3 reads TGTGCCTGGAGTGTACAAGGGGACTCCCCGTATGGCTACACCTTC. The chain carries TRBV30 and TRBJ1-2; maybe TRBD1 (5 bases). This CDR3 is built from 15 residues. Germline values: CDR1 GTSNPN, CDR2 SVGIG (reference sequence). V shed 0 bases and J shed 5 bases, with 16 bases lying between them.

The rearrangement links TRBV29-1 to TRBJ1-1, with TRBD1 matching over 7 bases. Germline V gene sequence: CDR1 SQVTM, CDR2 ANQGSEA. The length of the CDR3 is 14 residues. J gave up 3 bases and V 6 bases, and 10 bases lay outside the gene matches. The chain's CDR3 is CSVVAGGRHTEAFF. In DNA form, the CDR3 reads TGCAGCGTCGTCGCAGGGGGACGGCACACTGAAGCTTTCTTT.

This chain links TRBV30 with TRBJ1-2, with TRBD1 as a possible D gene (5 bases). The ends were cut back, 5 bases at V and 7 bases at J, with 11 bases in the middle. Germline CDR1 and CDR2: GTSNPN and SVGIG (reference sequence). The CDR3 totals 11 residues. The CDR3 region has the DNA TGTGCCTGGGGGAGGGGTAGTGGCTACACCTTC. This gives the protein CAWGRGSGYTF.